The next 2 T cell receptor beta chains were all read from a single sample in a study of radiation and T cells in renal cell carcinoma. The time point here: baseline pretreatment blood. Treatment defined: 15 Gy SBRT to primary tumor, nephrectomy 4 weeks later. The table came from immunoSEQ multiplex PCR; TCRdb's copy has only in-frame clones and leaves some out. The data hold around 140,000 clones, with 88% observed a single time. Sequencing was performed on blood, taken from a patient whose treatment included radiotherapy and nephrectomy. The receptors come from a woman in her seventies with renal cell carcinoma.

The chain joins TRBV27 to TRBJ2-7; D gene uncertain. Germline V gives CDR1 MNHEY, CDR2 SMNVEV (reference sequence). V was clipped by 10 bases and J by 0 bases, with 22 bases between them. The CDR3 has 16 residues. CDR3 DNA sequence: TGTGCCATCCCATTAGGCGAGGAAAGCGTCTCCTACGAGCAGTACTTC. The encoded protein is CAIPLGEESVSYEQYF.

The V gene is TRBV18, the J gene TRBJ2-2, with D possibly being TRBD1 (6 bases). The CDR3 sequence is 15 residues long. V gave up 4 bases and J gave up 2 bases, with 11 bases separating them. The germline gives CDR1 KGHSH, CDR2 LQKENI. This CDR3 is CASSQGVGNTGELFF. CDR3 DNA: TGTGCCAGCTCACAGGGGGTTGGAAACACCGGGGAGCTGTTTTTT.